This TCR beta chain was documented in a study of T cells in Graves' hyperthyroidism and ophthalmopathy (dated by TCRdb to about 2019). Turning to the overall study: Peripheral blood samples were taken at the time of initial diagnosis, prior to any treatment. The roughly 91 discovery patients were randomly split 7:3 into training and test sets. Prospective prediction of ophthalmopathy was tested in an independent validation cohort of about 19 hyperthyroidism patients and 15 to 17 patients who later progressed to ophthalmopathy. In addition, the study compared T-cell repertoires in thyroid tissue and in blood from about 6 Graves' hyperthyroidism patients. A discovery cohort of about a hundred patients, roughly 45 with Graves' ophthalmopathy and more than 55 with stable Graves' hyperthyroidism, was used to find distinguishing TCR V-J signatures. After blood sampling, hyperthyroidism patients were treated with methimazole at a starting dose of 30 mg daily, and ophthalmopathy patients were treated with high-dose intravenous methylprednisolone. The paper describes TCR Vbeta CDR3 sequencing of 135 peripheral blood samples, made up of 40 to 45 ophthalmopathy patients, 70 to 75 hyperthyroidism patients and 17 progressor patients. General findings and caveats noted by the study authors: No statistical method was used to fix the sample size in advance, and group allocation was not hidden from the investigators. A model built on a 13 V-J signature distinguished ophthalmopathy from stable hyperthyroidism, reaching over 85% sensitivity and 81.08% specificity in cross-validation and 80%/75% in testing. During validation, the model predicted progression to ophthalmopathy a median of approximately 7 months ahead of onset, with 70.59% sensitivity and less than 85% specificity. Most expanded thyroid clonotypes (frequency above 0.001) were also detected in blood, suggesting blood repertoires may reflect thyroid immune responses.

Amplification of TCR beta CDR3 regions was carried out from RNA transcripts. For the first round of RT-PCR on the TCR CDR3, the HTBI primer set was used together with the Qiagen OneStep RT-PCR kit. Libraries were constructed in a second round of multiplex PCR, after which size selection and purification were carried out. Sequencing of the libraries was done on an Illumina HiSeq2000 using paired-end 100 bp reads. Turning to the authors' computational methods: SOAPnuke was used to process the raw data, removing reads that contained adapters or uncalled bases, had a mean Phred below 15, or lacked an exact match to the constant primer or identifier. High-quality paired reads were merged using COPE v1.2.5, and each unique nucleotide sequence was defined as a clonotype. MiTCR v1.1 was used to align the clonotypes against IMGT TRBV, TRBD and TRBJ reference segments. Analysis was restricted to V-J combinations with a frequency above 0.0001, which covered 98% to 99.2% of repertoires. The TCS score was defined as the ratio of F50 (clonal expansion) to E x V (chaos), calculated using BLOSUM62-based TCRdist between CDR3 peptides within each V-J. Welch's t-statistics and random forest reduced several hundred V-J features to 13, which were used in a naive Bayes classifier (R e1071). TCRdb reanalyzed the raw reads on its own, using fastp at Q25 for trimming and MiXCR for clone calling, and kept in-frame beta chains. Every entry covers one CDR3 protein and lists the most common genes and DNA from its rows. For this entry, the V and J calls and clone size follow TCRdb and not the study's own pipeline. Recorded for this sample are approximately 740,000 distinct CDR3 sequences; 14% of them occurred a single time. Of the sample, around 9.6% is held by the ten largest clones.

Stable Graves' hyperthyroidism was defined as the absence of progression to ophthalmopathy over 18 months of follow-up. Hyperthyroidism patients were newly diagnosed, had a disease duration of under 2 months, and were aged 18 to 65 years. Patients with uncontrolled infections, other autoimmune diseases, pregnancy or lactation were excluded. Diagnoses relied on clinical symptoms, serum thyroxine and TRAb, thyroid ultrasound and orbital computed tomography. Ficoll-Paque density gradient centrifugation was used to isolate PBMCs from about 9.4 ml of fresh peripheral blood. Total RNA was extracted using Trizol reagent, and RNA quality was assessed on an Agilent 2100 Bioanalyzer. This clonotype was seen many times. Its cognate antigen has yet to be identified. Per-base qualities were not stored, and no clone one base away is much larger. Sequenced sample: blood. This clonotype was sampled from a woman aged 18-29 years with Graves' hyperthyroidism.

For the CDR3, the sequence is CASSRRDSNTEAFF. The DNA sequence is given as TGCGCCAGCAGCCGCCGGGACAGTAACACTGAAGCTTTCTTT. The V and J genes are TRBV4-1 and TRBJ1-1; 7 nucleotides in the junction match TRBD1. Based on the germline V gene, the CDR1 and CDR2 sequences are MGHRA and YSYEKL. The V end gives up 4 bases and the J end 2 bases, leaving 4 bases in the junction not matched to a gene. From its cysteine to its phenylalanine, the CDR3 spans 14 amino acids. CDR3 DNA only is kept here, 42 bases in frame from base 1.